This T cell receptor (beta chain) came from a study of T cells in narcolepsy. Study-level findings and limits: Blood of same and different patients, but not healthy controls, reportedly held recurring autoreactive clonotypes.

Repertoires were generated with immunoSEQ multiplex PCR, while TCRdb's copy carries only in-frame clones and drops some. The sample holds tens of thousands of clones, 78% seen once. Trimming left V 5 bases short and J 5 bases short, with 12 bases between. This CDR3 has 13 amino acids. The germline gives CDR1 MNHNY, CDR2 SVGAGI (reference sequence). About this clone itself: Its antigen is undetermined.

This sequence was found in a human donor with narcolepsy. The sample consisted of CD45RA- memory CD4+ T cells from PBMCs. The gene calls are TRBV6-6 and TRBJ2-5; TRBD1 is a possible D gene (6 bases). Written as DNA, the CDR3 is TGTGCCAGCAGTCTACAGGGTCAGGAGACCCAGTACTTC. Amino acids: CASSLQGQETQYF.